A selection of T cell receptor beta chains follows, all from one sample in a study of cytomegalovirus exposure and HLA in healthy donors. Profiling relied on immunoSEQ multiplex PCR, and the TCRdb table lists in-frame clones only, not all of them. This sample yields 160,000 or so clones, of which around 80% are seen a single time; roughly 1.4% belongs to the top ten. Sequences were obtained from PBMCs. The receptors here all came from a middle-aged man in good health and CMV-seronegative. The CDR3 runs from the conserved cysteine through the conserved F or W. Each record gives: V gene, clone size, J gene, D gene, CDR3 DNA, CDR3 protein. A D gene is named only where the DNA matches it firmly. Rows give clone size only sometimes, using once, few, many, or a class for an expanded clone.

>TRBV5-1|-|TRBJ2-7|TRBD2
TGCGCCAGCAGCGTCGGGACTAGCGGGAGTTCCTACGAGCAGTACTTC
CASSVGTSGSSYEQYF
>TRBV7-9|-|TRBJ1-3|-
TGTGCCAGCAGTACCCGGAGGGGAAACACCATATATTTT
CASSTRRGNTIYF
>TRBV28|-|TRBJ1-5|TRBD1
TGTGCCAGCAGCAATGACAGGGGGCGTCAGCCCCAGCATTTT
CASSNDRGRQPQHF
>TRBV5-1|-|TRBJ2-2|-
TGCGCCAGCAGCTTGATCGGAGTTAATACCGGGGAGCTGTTTTTT
CASSLIGVNTGELFF
>TRBV27|few|TRBJ2-3|TRBD2
TGTGCCAGCAGTTTAGTAGCGGGAGAGCTGAGGGGTCCAGATACGCAGTATTTT
CASSLVAGELRGPDTQYF
>TRBV5-4|-|TRBJ2-3|TRBD1
TGTGCCAGCAGCCCGACAGGGGGCACAGATACGCAGTATTTT
CASSPTGGTDTQYF
>TRBV6-4|-|TRBJ2-3|TRBD2
TGTGCCAGCAGTACTACCGAGACTAGCGGGGGCACAGATACGCAGTATTTT
CASSTTETSGGTDTQYF
>TRBV11-2|-|TRBJ2-4|-
TGTGCCAGCAGCCAGTTTACGGGGGCCAAAAACATTCAGTACTTC
CASSQFTGAKNIQYF
>TRBV2|once|TRBJ2-2|-
TGTGCCAGCAGTGAACCGGACATTAACACCGGGGAGCTGTTTTTT
CASSEPDINTGELFF
>TRBV15|-|TRBJ2-7|TRBD1
TGTGCCACCAGCAGAGGTATGGGACAGGGGTTTCGGGAGCAGTACTTC
CATSRGMGQGFREQYF
>TRBV7-2|-|TRBJ2-1|-
TGTGCCAGCAGCCCAGGGGGGAGGTCCTACAATGAGCAGTTCTTC
CASSPGGRSYNEQFF
>TRBV29-1|-|TRBJ2-5|-
TGCAGCGTTGAACGGGGGGCGTTAGAGACCCAGTACTTC
CSVERGALETQYF
>TRBV7-7|few|TRBJ1-1|-
TGTGCCAGCAGCTATGGCCTTAAGACTGAAGCTTTCTTT
CASSYGLKTEAFF
>TRBV7-2|-|TRBJ2-1|-
TGTGCCAGCAGCTCCTCCTACGAGACTCAGTTCTTC
CASSSSYETQFF
>TRBV4-2|-|TRBJ2-1|TRBD2
TGTGCCAGCAGCAAACGAGGTGCCCTTAGCGGGAGGGCGGAATACAATGAGCAGTTCTTC
CASSKRGALSGRAEYNEQFF
>TRBV7-3|once|TRBJ2-7|-
TGTGCCAGCAGCTTCGGAGCCGAGCAGTACTTC
CASSFGAEQYF
>TRBV18|-|TRBJ2-6|TRBD2
TGTGCCAGCTCACCGATGGGACTAGCGGGAGAGGCTGGGGCCAACGTCCTGACTTTC
CASSPMGLAGEAGANVLTF
>TRBV30|-|TRBJ2-1|TRBD2
TGTGCCTGGAGTGTAAGTCTAGCGGGAGGGCAGTTCTTC
CAWSVSLAGGQFF
>TRBV7-2|-|TRBJ1-3|-
TGTGCCAGCAGCTTAGTAGGAGGGGCTGGAAACACCATATATTTT
CASSLVGGAGNTIYF
>TRBV5-6|once|TRBJ1-2|-
TGTGCCAGCAGTTTTGACAACGCGAACTATGGCTACACCTTC
CASSFDNANYGYTF
>TRBV28|once|TRBJ2-7|-
TGTGCCAGCACCTACAGGTCACTGAGTCCCTACGAGCAGTACTTC
CASTYRSLSPYEQYF
>TRBV30|-|TRBJ1-2|-
TGTGCCTCCCCCATGGTCCGGCGGAGGTATGGCTACACCTTC
CASPMVRRRYGYTF
>TRBV7-9|-|TRBJ1-2|TRBD1
TGTGCCAGCAGCTCCTACACGGGGCAGGGGGCGGTTGGTGGCTACACCTTC
CASSSYTGQGAVGGYTF
>TRBV28|-|TRBJ1-1|-
TGTGCCAGCAGTTTAAGAGAGGGCACTGAAGCTTTCTTT
CASSLREGTEAFF
>TRBV5-6|-|TRBJ1-1|-
TGTGCCAGCAGCCGGCGGGGGACTGAAGCTTTCTTT
CASSRRGTEAFF
>TRBV7-3|-|TRBJ2-3|TRBD2
TGTGCCAGCAGCATGACGCTCAGCGGGAGAACAGATACGCAGTATTTT
CASSMTLSGRTDTQYF
>TRBV30|-|TRBJ1-2|-
TGTGCCTGGAGTGTATCCCCCTCCGGGGAGGGCTACACCTTC
CAWSVSPSGEGYTF
>TRBV29-1|-|TRBJ1-2|-
TGCAGCGTTGAAAGCCTGACAGTCTATGGCTACACCTTC
CSVESLTVYGYTF
>TRBV27|-|TRBJ2-3|-
TGTGCCAGCAGTTTATCGGGGCTCTTTATTCCCGGCACAGATACGCAGTATTTT
CASSLSGLFIPGTDTQYF
>TRBV11-2|few|TRBJ1-1|-
TGTGCCAGCAGCGTGAGAACTGAAGCTTTCTTT
CASSVRTEAFF
>TRBV20-1|-|TRBJ1-5|-
TGCAGTGCTAGATCCCGGGGTCCGGAGCATTTT
CSARSRGPEHF
>TRBV6-5|-|TRBJ1-1|TRBD1
TGTGCCAGCAGTTACTCGACAGGGGCGAACACTGAAGCTTTCTTT
CASSYSTGANTEAFF
>TRBV12-5|-|TRBJ1-5|TRBD1
TGTGCTAGTGCCGAGGGACAGCCTAATCAGCCCCAGCATTTT
CASAEGQPNQPQHF
>TRBV5-1|-|TRBJ2-2|TRBD2
TGCGCCAGCAGCTTATGGGGGGGCACCGGGGAGCTGTTTTTT
CASSLWGGTGELFF
>TRBV19|few|TRBJ1-1|-
TGTGCCAGTAGTATAGTCCCGGGAGTGAACACTGAAGCTTTCTTT
CASSIVPGVNTEAFF
>TRBV2|-|TRBJ1-3|TRBD1
TGTGCCAGCAGTGAAAGCAGGGGGCGAAACACCATATATTTT
CASSESRGRNTIYF
>TRBV7-6|-|TRBJ2-1|TRBD2
TGTGCCAGCAGCTTACGGGCTAGCGGGAGTGGTGAGCAGTTCTTC
CASSLRASGSGEQFF